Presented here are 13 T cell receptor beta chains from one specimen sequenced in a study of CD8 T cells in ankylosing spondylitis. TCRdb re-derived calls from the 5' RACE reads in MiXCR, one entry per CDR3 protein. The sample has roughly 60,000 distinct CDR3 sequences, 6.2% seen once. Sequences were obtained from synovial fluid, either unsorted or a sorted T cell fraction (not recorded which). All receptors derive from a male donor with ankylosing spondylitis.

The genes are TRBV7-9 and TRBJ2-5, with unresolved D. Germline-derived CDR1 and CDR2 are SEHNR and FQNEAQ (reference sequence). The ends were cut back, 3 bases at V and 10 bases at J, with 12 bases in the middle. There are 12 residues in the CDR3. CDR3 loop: CASSLAPWGQYF. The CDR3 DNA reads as TGTGCCAGCAGCTTGGCCCCCTGGGGCCAGTACTTC.

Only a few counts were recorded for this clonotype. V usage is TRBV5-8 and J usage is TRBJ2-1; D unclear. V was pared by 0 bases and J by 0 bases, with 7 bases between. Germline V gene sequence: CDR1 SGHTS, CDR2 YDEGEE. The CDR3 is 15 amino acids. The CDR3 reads CASSLGGLSYNEQFF. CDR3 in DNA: TGTGCCAGCAGCTTGGGGGGTCTCTCCTACAATGAGCAGTTCTTC.

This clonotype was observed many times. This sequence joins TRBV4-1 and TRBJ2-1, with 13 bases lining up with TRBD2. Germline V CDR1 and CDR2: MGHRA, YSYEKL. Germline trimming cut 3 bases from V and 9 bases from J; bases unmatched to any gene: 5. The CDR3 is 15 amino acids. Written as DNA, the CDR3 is TGCGCCAGCAGCCAGCCGGGACTAGCGGGAAGTGAGCAGTTCTTC. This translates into CASSQPGLAGSEQFF.

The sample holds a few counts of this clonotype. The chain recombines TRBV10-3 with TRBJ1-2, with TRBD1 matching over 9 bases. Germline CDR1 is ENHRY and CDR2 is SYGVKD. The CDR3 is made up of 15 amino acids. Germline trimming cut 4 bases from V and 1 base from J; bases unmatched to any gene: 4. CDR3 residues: CAISVRQGDNYGYTF. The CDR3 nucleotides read TGTGCCATCAGTGTGAGACAGGGGGATAACTATGGCTACACCTTC.

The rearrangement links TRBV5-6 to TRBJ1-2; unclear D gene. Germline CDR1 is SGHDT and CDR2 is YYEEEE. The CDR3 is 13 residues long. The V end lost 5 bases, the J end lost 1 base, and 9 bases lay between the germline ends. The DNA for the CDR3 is TGTGCCAGCAGTCTGGGTTTTAACTATGGCTACACCTTC. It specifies CASSLGFNYGYTF.

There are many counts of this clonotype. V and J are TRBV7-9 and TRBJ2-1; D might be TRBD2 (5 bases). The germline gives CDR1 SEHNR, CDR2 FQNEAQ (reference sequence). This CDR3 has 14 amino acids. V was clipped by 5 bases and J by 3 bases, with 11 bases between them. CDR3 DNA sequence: TGTGCCAGCAGCCACATCGCGGGCTACAATGAGCAGTTCTTC. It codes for CASSHIAGYNEQFF.

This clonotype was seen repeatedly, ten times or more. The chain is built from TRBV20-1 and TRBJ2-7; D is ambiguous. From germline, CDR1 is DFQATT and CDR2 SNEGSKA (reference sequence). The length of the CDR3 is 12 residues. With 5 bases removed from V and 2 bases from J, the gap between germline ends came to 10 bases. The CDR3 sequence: CSAGSVTYEQYF. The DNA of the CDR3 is TGCAGTGCTGGATCGGTAACCTACGAGCAGTACTTC.

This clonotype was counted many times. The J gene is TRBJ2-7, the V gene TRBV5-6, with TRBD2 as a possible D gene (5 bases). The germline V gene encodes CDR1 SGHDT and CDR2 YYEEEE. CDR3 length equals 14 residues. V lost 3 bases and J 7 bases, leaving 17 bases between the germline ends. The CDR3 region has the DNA TGTGCCAGCAGCTCGGGAACCCTGGGTAGAGAGCAGTACTTC. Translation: CASSSGTLGREQYF.

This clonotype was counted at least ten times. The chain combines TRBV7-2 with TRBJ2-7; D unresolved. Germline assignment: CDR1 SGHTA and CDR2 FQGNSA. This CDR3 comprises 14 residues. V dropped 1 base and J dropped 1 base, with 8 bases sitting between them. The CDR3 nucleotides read TGTGCCAGCAGCTTAGGTGGCAGGTCCTACGAGCAGTACTTC. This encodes CASSLGGRSYEQYF. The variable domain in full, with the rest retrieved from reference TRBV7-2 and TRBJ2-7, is GAGVSQSPSNKVTEKGKDVELRCDPISGHTALYWYRQSLGQGLEFLIYFQGNSAPDKSGLPSDRFSAERTGGSVSTLTIQRTQQEDSAVYLCASSLGGRSYEQYFGPGTRLTVT.

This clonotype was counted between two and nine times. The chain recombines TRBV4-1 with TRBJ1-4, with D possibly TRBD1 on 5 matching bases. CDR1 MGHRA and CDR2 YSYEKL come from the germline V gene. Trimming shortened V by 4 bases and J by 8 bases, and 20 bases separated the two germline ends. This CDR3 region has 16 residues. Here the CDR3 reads CASSRRPGRGGEKLFF. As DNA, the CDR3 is TGCGCCAGCAGCCGACGACCGGGGCGTGGCGGGGAAAAACTGTTTTTT.

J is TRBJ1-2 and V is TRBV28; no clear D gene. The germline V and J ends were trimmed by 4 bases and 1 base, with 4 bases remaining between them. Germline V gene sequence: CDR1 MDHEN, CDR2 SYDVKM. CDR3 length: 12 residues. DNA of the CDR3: TGTGCCAGCAGTTATATTAACTATGGCTACACCTTC. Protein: CASSYINYGYTF.

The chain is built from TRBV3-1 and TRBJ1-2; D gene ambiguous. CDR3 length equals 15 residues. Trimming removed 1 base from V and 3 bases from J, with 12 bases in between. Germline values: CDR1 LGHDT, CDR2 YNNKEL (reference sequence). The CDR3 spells CASSQVPGEHYGYTF. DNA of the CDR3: TGTGCCAGCAGCCAAGTACCCGGGGAACACTATGGCTACACCTTC.

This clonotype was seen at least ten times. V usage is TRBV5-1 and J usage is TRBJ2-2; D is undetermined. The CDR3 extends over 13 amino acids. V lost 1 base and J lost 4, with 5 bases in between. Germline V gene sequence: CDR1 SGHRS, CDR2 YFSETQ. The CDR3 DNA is TGCGCCAGCAGCTTGTATAGCACCGGGGAGCTGTTTTTT. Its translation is CASSLYSTGELFF.